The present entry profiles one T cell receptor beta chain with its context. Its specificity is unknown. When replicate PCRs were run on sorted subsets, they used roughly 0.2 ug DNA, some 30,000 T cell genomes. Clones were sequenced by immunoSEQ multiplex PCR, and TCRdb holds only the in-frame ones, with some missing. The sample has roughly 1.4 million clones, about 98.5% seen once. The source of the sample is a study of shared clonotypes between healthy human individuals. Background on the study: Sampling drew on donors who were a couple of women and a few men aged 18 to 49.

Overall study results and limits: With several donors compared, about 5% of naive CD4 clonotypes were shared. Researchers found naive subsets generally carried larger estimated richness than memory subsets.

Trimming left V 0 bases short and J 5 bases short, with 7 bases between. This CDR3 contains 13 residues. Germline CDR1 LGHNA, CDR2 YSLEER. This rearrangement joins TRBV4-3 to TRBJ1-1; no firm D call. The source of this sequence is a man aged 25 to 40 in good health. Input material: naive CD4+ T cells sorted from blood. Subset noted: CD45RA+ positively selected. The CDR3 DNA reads TGCGCCAGCAGCCAAGATATGGGGACTGAAGCTTTCTTT. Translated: CASSQDMGTEAFF.